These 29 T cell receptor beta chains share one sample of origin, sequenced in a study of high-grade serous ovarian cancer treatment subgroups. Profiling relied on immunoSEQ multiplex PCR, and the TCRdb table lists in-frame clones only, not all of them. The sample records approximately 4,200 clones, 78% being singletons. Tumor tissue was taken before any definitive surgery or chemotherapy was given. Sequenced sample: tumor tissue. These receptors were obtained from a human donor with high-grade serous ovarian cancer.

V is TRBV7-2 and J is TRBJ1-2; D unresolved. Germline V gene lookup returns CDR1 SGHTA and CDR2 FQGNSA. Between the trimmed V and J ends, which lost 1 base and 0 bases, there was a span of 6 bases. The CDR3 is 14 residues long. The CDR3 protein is CASSLEPPNYGYTF. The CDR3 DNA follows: TGTGCCAGCAGCTTAGAACCACCTAACTATGGCTACACCTTC.

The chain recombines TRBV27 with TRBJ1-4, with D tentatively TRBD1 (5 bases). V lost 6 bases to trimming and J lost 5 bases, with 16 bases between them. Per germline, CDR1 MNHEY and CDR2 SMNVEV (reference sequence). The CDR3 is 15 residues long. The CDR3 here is CASRTYGAENEKLFF. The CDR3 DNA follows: TGTGCCAGCAGGACGTATGGGGCCGAGAATGAAAAACTGTTTTTT.

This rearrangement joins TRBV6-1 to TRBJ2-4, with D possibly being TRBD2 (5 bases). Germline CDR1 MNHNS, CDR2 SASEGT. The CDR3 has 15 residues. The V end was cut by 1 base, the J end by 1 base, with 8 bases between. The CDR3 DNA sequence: TGTGCCAGCAGTGAAGGGAGGTGGGCCAAAAACATTCAGTACTTC. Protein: CASSEGRWAKNIQYF.

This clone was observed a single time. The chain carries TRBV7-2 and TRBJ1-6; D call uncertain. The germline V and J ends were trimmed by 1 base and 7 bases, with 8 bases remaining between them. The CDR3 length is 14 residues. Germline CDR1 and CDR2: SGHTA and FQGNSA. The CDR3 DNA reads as TGTGCCAGCAGCTTAGAAGGGATGAATTCACCCCTCCACTTT. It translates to CASSLEGMNSPLHF.

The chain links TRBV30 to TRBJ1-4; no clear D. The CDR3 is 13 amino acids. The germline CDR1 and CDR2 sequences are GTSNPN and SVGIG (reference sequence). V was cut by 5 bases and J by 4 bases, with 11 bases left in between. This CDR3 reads CAWGGQLNEKLFF. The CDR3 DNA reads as TGTGCCTGGGGCGGGCAGCTTAATGAAAAACTGTTTTTT.

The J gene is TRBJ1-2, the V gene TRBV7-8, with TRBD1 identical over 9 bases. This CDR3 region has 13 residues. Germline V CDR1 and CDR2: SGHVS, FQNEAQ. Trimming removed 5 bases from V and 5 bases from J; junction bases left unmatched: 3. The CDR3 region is CASSPGTGYGYTF. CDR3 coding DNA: TGTGCCAGCAGCCCCGGGACAGGGTATGGCTACACCTTC.

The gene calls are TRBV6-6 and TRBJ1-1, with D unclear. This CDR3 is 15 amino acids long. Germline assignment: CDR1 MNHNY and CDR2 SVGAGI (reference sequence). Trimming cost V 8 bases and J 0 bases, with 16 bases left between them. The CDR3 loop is CASYAAALMNTEAFF. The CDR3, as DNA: TGTGCCAGCTACGCGGCAGCCCTGATGAACACTGAAGCTTTCTTT.

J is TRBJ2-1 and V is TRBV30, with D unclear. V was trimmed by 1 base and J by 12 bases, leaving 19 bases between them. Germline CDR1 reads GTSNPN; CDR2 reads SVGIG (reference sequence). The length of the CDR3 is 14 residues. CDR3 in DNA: TGTGCCTGGAGTGGTGGCCGCATCTCGAGAGGGCAGTTCTTC. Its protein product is CAWSGGRISRGQFF.

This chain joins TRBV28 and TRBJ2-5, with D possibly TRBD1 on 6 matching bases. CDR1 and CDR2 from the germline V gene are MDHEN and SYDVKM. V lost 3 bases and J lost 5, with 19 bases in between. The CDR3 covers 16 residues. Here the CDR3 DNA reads TGTGCCAGCAGTTTTATGGGATTAGCGAGGGGGGAGACCCAGTACTTC. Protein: CASSFMGLARGETQYF.

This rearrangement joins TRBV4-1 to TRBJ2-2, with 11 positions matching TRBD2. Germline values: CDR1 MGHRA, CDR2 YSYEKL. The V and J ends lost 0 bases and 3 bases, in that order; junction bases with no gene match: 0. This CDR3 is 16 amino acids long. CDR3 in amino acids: CASSQDSGGDTGELFF. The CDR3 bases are TGCGCCAGCAGCCAAGATAGCGGGGGGGACACCGGGGAGCTGTTTTTT.

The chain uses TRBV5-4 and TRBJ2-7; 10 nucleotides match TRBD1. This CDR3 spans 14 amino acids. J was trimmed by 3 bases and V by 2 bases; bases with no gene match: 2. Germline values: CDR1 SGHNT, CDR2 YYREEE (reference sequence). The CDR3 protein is CASSFGDRGYEQYF. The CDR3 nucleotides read TGTGCCAGCAGCTTTGGGGACAGGGGCTACGAGCAGTACTTC.

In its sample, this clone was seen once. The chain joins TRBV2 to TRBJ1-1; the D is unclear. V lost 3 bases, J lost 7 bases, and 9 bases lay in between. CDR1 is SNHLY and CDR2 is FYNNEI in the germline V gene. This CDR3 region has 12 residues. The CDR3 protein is CASSEGMSEAFF. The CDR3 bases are TGTGCCAGCAGTGAGGGGATGAGTGAAGCTTTCTTT. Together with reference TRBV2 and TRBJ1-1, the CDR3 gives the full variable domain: EPEVTQTPSHQVTQMGQEVILRCVPISNHLYFYWYRQILGQKVEFLVSFYNNEISEKSEIFDDQFSVERPDGSNFTLKIRSTKLEDSAMYFCASSEGMSEAFFGQGTRLTVV.

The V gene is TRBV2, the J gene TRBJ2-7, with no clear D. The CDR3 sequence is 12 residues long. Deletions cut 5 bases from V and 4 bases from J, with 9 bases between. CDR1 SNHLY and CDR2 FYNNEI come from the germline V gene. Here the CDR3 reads CASSYSRYEQYF. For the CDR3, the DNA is TGTGCCAGCAGTTATAGTAGGTACGAGCAGTACTTC.

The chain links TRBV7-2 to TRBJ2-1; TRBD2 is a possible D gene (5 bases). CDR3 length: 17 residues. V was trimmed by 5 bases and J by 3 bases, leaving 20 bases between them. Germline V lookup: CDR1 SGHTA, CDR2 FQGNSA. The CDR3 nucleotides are TGTGCCAGCAGCCCATCAGCTCTTCTGGGGAGCTACAATGAGCAGTTCTTC. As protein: CASSPSALLGSYNEQFF.

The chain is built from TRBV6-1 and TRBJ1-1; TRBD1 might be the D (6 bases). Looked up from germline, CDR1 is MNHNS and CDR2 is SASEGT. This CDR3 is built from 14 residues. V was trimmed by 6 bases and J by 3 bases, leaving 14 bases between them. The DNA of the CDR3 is TGTGCCAGCAGGATCCAGGGGTTAGACACTGAAGCTTTCTTT. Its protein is CASRIQGLDTEAFF.

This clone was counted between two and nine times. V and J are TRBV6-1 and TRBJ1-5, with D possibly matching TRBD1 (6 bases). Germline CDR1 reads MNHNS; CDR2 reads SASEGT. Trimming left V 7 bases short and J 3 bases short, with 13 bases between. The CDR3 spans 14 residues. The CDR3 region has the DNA TGTGCCAGCAATCCTACAGGGTCCAATCAGCCCCAGCATTTT. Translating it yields CASNPTGSNQPQHF.

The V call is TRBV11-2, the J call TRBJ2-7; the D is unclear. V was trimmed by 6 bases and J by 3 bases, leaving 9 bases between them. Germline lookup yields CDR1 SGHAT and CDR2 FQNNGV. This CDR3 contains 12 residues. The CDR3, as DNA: TGTGCCAGCAGTGCCAGAGGCTACGAGCAGTACTTC. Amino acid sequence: CASSARGYEQYF.

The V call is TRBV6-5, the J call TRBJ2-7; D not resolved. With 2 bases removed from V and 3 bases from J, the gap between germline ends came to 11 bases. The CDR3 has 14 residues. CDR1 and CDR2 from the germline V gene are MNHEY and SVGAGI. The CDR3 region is CASSYGINDYEQYF. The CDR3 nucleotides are TGTGCCAGCAGTTACGGCATTAATGACTACGAGCAGTACTTC.

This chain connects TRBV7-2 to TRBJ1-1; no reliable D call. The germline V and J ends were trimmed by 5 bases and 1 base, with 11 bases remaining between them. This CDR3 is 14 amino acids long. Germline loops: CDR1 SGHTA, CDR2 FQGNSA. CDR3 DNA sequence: TGTGCCAGCAGCGCCCGAAGAGGGAACACTGAAGCTTTCTTT. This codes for CASSARRGNTEAFF.

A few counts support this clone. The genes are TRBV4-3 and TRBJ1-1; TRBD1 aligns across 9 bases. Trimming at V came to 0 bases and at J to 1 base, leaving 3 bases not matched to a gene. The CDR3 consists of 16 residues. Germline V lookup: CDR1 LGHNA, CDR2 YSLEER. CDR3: CASSQDRGQGNTEAFF. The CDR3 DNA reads TGCGCCAGCAGCCAAGATCGGGGACAGGGGAACACTGAAGCTTTCTTT.

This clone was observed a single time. CDR3 loop: CAISGYRDANYGYTF. The CDR3 region has the DNA TGTGCCATCAGTGGTTACAGGGACGCTAACTATGGCTACACCTTC. The V call is TRBV10-3, the J call TRBJ1-2, with a possible D match to TRBD1 (6 bases). Trimming took off 4 bases at V and 0 bases at J, with 12 bases between the two ends. CDR1 is ENHRY and CDR2 is SYGVKD in the germline V gene. The CDR3 has 15 residues.

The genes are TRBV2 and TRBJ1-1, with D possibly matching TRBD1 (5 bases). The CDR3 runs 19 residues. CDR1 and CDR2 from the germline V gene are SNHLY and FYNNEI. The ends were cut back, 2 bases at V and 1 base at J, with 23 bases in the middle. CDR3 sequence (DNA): TGTGCCAGCAGTGAATTTTTAAAGTGGGGCCTCGGAGGGAACACTGAAGCTTTCTTT. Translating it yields CASSEFLKWGLGGNTEAFF.

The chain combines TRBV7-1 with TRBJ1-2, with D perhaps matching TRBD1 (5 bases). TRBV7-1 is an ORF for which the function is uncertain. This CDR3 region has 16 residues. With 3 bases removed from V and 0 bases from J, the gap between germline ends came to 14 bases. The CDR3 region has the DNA TGTGCCAGCAGCTCCCCGGGGACGGATTCTAACTATGGCTACACCTTC. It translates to CASSSPGTDSNYGYTF.

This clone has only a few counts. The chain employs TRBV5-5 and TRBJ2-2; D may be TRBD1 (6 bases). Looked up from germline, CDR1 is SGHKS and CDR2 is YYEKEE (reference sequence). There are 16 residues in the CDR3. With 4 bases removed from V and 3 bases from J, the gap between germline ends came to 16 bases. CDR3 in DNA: TGTGCCAGCAGCACCCGAGGTGGGGGCGACACCGGGGAGCTGTTTTTT. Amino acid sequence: CASSTRGGGDTGELFF.

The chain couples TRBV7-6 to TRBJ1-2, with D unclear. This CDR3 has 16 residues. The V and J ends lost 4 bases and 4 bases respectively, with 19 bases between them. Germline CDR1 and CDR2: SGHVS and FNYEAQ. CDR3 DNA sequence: TGTGCCAGCAGCTACGTTTATGATCGAAAGACCTATGGCTACACCTTC. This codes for CASSYVYDRKTYGYTF.

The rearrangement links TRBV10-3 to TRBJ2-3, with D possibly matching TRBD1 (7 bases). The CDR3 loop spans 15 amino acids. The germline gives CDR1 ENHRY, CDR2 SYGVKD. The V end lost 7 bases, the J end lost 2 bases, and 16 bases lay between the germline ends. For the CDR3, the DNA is TGTGCCATCACCACGGAGGGGGCCAACACAGATACGCAGTATTTT. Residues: CAITTEGANTDTQYF.

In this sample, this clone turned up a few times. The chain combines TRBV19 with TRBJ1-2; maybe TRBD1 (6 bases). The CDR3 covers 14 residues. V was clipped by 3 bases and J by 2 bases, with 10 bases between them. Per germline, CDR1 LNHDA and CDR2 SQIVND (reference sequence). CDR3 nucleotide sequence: TGTGCCAGTAGTATCGACAGGTTAAACTATGGCTACACCTTC. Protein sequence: CASSIDRLNYGYTF. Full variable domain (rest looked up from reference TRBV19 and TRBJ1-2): DGGITQSPKYLFRKEGQNVTLSCEQNLNHDAMYWYRQDPGQGLRLIYYSQIVNDFQKGDIAEGYSVSREKKESFPLTVTSAQKNPTAFYLCASSIDRLNYGYTFGSGTRLTVV.

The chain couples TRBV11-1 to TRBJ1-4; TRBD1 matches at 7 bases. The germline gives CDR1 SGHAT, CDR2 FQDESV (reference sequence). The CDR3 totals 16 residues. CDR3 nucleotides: TGTCCAACGGACAGGACAGGCGTTTCAACTAATGAAAAACTGTTTTTT. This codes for CPTDRTGVSTNEKLFF.

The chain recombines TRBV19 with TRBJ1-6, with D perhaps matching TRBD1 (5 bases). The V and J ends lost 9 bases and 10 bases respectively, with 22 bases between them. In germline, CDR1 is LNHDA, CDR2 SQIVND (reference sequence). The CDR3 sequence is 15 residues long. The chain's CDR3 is CASLSIGGERSPLHF. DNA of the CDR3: TGTGCCAGCCTTTCCATCGGAGGGGAACGCTCACCCCTCCACTTT.